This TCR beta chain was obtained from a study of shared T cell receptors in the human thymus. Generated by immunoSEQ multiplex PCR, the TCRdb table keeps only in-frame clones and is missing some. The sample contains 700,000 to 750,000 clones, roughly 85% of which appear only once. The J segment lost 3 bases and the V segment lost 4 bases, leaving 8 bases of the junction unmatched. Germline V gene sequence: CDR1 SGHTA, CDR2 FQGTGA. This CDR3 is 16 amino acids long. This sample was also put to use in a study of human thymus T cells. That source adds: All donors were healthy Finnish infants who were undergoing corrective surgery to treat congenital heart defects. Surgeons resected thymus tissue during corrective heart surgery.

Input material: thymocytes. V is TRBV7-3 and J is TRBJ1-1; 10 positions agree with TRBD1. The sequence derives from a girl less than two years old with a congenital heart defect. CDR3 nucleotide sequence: TGTGCCAGCAGCTCACCCAGGACAGGGGGGGACACTGAAGCTTTCTTT. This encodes CASSSPRTGGDTEAFF.